This TCR beta chain was found in a study of T cell changes during pregnancy in multiple sclerosis. Some clones are missing from TCRdb's copy, which holds only in-frame ones; the method was immunoSEQ multiplex PCR. The sample shows 74,000 or so clones, around nine tenths of them seen only once. This CDR3 region has 15 residues. Looked up from germline, CDR1 is MNHEY and CDR2 is SVGAGI. V lost 7 bases, J lost 0 bases, and 15 bases lay in between. Sequencing used CD4+ T cells from peripheral blood mononuclear cells, obtained before pregnancy. The clonotype was recovered from a female donor with multiple sclerosis, enrolled in a pregnancy study. This rearrangement joins TRBV6-5 to TRBJ1-1; no clear D gene. The CDR3 spells CASIPRGVMNTEAFF. The CDR3 nucleotides are TGTGCCAGCATCCCGAGAGGTGTCATGAACACTGAAGCTTTCTTT.